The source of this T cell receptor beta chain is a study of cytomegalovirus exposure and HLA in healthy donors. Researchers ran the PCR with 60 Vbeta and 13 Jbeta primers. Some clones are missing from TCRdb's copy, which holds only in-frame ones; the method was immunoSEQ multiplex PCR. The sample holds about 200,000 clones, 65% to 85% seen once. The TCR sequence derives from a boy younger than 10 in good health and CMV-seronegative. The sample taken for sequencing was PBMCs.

As DNA, the CDR3 is TGTGCCAGCAGGCCCCTAGCGGGGGGGCTAGAGACCCAGTACTTC. Amino acid sequence: CASRPLAGGLETQYF. The chain carries TRBV6-6 and TRBJ2-5; the match to TRBD2 covers 12 bases. The CDR3 consists of 15 residues. V lost 6 bases, J lost 4 bases, and 6 bases stayed unmatched. The V gene's germline CDR1 is MNHNY and CDR2 SVGAGI (reference sequence).